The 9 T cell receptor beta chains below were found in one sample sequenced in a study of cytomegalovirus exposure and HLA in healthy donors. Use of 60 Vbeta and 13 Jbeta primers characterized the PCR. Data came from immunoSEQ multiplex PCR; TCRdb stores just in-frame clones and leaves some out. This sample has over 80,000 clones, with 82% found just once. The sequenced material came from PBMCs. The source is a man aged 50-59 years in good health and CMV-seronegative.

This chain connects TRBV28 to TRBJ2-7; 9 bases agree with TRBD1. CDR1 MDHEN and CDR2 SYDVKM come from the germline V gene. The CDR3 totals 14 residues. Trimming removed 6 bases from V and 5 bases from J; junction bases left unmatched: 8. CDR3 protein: CASSSGTGKDEQYF. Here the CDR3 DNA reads TGTGCCAGCAGCTCCGGGACAGGGAAAGACGAGCAGTACTTC.

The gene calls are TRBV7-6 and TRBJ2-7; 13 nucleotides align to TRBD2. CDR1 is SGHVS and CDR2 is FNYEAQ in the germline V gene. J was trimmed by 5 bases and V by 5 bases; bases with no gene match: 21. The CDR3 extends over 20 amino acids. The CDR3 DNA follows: TGTGCCAGCAGCCGGTCCCCCCCCCTCTCCGGGACTAGCGGGGTAGACGAGCAGTACTTC. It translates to CASSRSPPLSGTSGVDEQYF.

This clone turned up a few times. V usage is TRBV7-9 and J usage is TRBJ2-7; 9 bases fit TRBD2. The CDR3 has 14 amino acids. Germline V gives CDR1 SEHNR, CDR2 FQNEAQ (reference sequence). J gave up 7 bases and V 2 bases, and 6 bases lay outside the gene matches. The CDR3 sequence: CASSLKAGGKEQYF. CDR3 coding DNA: TGTGCCAGCAGCTTAAAGGCGGGAGGGAAGGAGCAGTACTTC.

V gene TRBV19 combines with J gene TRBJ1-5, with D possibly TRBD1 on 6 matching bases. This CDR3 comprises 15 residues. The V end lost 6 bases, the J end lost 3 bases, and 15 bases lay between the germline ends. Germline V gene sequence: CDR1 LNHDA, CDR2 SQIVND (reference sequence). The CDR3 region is CASRGLQGPNQPQHF. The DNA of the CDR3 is TGTGCCAGTAGGGGGTTACAGGGACCCAATCAGCCCCAGCATTTT.

The DNA of the CDR3 is TGTGCCAGCAGCTTGGCCCTACCGGGCACAGATACGCAGTATTTT. It codes for CASSLALPGTDTQYF. V usage is TRBV5-6 and J usage is TRBJ2-3, with unresolved D. The CDR3 spans 15 residues. Germline V gene lookup returns CDR1 SGHDT and CDR2 YYEEEE. V was cut by 0 bases and J by 1 base, with 9 bases left in between. Full variable domain (remainder filled in from reference TRBV5-6 and TRBJ2-3): DAGVTQSPTHLIKTRGQQVTLRCSPKSGHDTVSWYQQALGQGPQFIFQYYEEEERQRGNFPDRFSGHQFPNYSSELNVNALLLGDSALYLCASSLALPGTDTQYFGPGTRLTVL.

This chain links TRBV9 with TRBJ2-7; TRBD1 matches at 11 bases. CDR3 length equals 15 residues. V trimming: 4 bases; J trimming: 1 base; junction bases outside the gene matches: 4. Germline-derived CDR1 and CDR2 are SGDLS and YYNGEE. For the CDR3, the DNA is TGTGCCAGCAGCTTGGGACAGGGGGTATCCTACGAGCAGTACTTC. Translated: CASSLGQGVSYEQYF.

CDR3 region: CASSLEGDSYTEAFF. CDR3 DNA: TGTGCCAGCAGCTTGGAGGGGGACAGCTACACTGAAGCTTTCTTT. V is TRBV5-5 and J is TRBJ1-1, with 7 bases lining up with TRBD1. The germline gives CDR1 SGHKS, CDR2 YYEKEE (reference sequence). The CDR3 is 15 residues long. V lost 0 bases and J lost 3; bases outside the gene matches: 5. The whole variable domain, remainder taken from reference TRBV5-5 and TRBJ1-1, is DAGVTQSPTHLIKTRGQQVTLRCSPISGHKSVSWYQQVLGQGPQFIFQYYEKEERGRGNFPDRFSARQFPNYSSELNVNALLLGDSALYLCASSLEGDSYTEAFFGQGTRLTVV.

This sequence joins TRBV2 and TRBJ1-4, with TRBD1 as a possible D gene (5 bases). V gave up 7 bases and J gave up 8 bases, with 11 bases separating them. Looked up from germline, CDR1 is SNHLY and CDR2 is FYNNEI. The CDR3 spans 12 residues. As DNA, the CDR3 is TGTGCCAGCAACGCAGGGAGGGAAAAACTGTTTTTT. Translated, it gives CASNAGREKLFF.

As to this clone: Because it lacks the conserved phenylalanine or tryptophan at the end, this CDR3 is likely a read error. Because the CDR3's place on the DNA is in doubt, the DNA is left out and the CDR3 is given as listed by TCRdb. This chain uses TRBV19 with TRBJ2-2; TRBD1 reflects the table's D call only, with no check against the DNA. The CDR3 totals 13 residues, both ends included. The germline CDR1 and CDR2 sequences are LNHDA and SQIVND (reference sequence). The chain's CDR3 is CASSPGLGTGLIV.